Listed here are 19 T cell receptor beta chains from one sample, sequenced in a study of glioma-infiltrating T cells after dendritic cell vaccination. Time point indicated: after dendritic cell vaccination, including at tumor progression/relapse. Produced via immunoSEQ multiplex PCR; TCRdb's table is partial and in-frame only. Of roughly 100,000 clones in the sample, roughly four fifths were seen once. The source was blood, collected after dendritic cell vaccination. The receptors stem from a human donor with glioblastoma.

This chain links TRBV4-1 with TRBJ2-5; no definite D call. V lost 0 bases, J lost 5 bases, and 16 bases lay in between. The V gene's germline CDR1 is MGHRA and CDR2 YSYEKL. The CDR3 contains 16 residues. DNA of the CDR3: TGCGCCAGCAGCCAAGAACAAGGAAGGCTAGAGGAGACCCAGTACTTC. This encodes CASSQEQGRLEETQYF.

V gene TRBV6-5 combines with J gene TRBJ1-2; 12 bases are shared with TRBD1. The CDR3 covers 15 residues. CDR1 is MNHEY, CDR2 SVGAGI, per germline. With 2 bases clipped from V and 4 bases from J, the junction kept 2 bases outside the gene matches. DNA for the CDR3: TGTGCCAGCAGTTACCGGGACAGGGGGCCCTATGGCTACACCTTC. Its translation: CASSYRDRGPYGYTF.

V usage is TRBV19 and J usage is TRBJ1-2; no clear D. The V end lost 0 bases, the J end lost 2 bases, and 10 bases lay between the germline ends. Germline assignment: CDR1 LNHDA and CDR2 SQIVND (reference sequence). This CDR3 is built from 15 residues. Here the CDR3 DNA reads TGTGCCAGTAGTATAGATATCGGAGGAAACTATGGCTACACCTTC. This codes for CASSIDIGGNYGYTF.

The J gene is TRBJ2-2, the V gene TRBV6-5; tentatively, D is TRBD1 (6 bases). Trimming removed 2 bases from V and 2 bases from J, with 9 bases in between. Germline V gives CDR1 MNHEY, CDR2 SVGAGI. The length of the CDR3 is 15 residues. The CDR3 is CASSYLTGNTGELFF. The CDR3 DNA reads TGTGCCAGCAGTTACCTGACAGGAAACACCGGGGAGCTGTTTTTT.

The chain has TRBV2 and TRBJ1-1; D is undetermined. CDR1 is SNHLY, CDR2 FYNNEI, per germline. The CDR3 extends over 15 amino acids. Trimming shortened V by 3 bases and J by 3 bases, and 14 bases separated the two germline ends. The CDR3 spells CASSEELRPDTEAFF. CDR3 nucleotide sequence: TGTGCCAGCAGTGAGGAGTTGAGGCCAGACACTGAAGCTTTCTTT.

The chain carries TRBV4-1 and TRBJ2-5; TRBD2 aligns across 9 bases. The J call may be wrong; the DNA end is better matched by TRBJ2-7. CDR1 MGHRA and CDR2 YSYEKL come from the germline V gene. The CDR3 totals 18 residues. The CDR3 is CASSQAVGSGGHSYEQYF. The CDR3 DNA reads TGCGCCAGCAGCCAAGCGGTTGGTAGCGGGGGCCACTCCTACGAGCAGTACTTC.

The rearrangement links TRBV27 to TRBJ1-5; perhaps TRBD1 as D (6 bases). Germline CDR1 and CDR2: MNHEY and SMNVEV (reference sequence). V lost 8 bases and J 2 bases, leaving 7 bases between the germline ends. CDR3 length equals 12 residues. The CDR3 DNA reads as TGTGCCAGCTGGACAGGCAATCAGCCCCAGCATTTT. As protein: CASWTGNQPQHF.

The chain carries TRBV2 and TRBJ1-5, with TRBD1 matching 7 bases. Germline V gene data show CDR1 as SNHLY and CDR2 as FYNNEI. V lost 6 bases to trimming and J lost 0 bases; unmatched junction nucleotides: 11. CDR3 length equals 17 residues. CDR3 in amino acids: CASRGTVSYYSNQPQHF. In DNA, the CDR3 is TGTGCCAGCAGGGGGACAGTCAGTTACTATAGCAATCAGCCCCAGCATTTT.

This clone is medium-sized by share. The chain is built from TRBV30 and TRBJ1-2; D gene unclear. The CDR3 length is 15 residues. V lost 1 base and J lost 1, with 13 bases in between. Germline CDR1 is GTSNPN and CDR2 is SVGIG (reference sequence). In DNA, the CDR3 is TGTGCCTGGAGTGGCGAGCCGTACGGTAACTATGGCTACACCTTC. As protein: CAWSGEPYGNYGYTF.

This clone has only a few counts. CDR3 sequence (DNA): TGTGCCAGCTCACCTGGACTAGCGGGTAGCACAGATACGCAGTATTTT. Translated, it gives CASSPGLAGSTDTQYF. The J gene is TRBJ2-3, the V gene TRBV18, with 11 bases that match TRBD2. In germline, CDR1 is KGHSH, CDR2 LQKENI. The CDR3 has 16 amino acids. The ends lost 3 bases at V and 0 bases at J; junction bases unmatched: 2.

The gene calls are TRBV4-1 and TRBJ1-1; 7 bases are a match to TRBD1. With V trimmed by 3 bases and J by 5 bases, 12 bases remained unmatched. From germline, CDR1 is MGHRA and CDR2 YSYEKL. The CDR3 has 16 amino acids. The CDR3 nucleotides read TGCGCCAGCAGCCAGGATACGGACAGGACGGGGACTGAAGCTTTCTTT. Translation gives CASSQDTDRTGTEAFF.

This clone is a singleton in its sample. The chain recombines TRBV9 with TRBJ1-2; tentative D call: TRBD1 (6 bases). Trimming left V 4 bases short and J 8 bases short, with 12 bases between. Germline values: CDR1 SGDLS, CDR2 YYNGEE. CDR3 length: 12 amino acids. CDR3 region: CASSRGAWGYTF. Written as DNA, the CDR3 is TGTGCCAGCAGCCGGGGGGCTTGGGGCTACACCTTC.

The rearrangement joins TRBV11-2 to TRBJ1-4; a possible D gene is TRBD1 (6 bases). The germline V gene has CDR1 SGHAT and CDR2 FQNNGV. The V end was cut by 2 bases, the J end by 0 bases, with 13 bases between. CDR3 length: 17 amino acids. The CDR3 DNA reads TGTGCCAGCAGCTTAAGGGGGATACAGGCAACTAATGAAAAACTGTTTTTT. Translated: CASSLRGIQATNEKLFF.

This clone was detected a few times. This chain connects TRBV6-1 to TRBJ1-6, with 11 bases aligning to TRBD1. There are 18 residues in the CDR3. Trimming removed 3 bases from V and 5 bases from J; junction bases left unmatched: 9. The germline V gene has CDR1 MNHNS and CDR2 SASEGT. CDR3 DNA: TGTGCCAGCAGTGATCCGGGACAGGGGGTTAGGGATAATTCACCCCTCCACTTT. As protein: CASSDPGQGVRDNSPLHF.

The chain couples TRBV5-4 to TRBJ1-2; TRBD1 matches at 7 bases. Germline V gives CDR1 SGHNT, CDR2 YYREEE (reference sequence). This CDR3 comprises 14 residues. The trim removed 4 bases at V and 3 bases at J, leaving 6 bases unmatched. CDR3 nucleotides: TGTGCCAGCAGCCCGACAGGGTGGGACTATGGCTACACCTTC. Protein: CASSPTGWDYGYTF.

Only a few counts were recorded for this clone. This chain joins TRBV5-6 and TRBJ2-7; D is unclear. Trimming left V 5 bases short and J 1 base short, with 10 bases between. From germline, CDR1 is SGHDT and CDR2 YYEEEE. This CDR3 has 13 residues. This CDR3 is CASRPGPSYEQYF. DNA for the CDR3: TGTGCCAGCAGGCCGGGTCCGTCCTACGAGCAGTACTTC.

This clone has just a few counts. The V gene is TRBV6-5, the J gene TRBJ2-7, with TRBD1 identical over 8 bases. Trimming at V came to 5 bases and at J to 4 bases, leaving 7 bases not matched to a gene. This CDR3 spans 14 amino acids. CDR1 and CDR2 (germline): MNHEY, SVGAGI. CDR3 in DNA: TGTGCCAGCAGTAGGGACAACAGGGGGTACGAGCAGTACTTC. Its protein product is CASSRDNRGYEQYF.

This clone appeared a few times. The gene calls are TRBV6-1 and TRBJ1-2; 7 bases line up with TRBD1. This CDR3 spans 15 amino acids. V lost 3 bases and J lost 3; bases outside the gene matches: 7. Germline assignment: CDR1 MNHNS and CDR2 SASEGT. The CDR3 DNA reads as TGTGCCAGCAGTGAGATGGGACAGTCCTACTATGGCTACACCTTC. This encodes CASSEMGQSYYGYTF.

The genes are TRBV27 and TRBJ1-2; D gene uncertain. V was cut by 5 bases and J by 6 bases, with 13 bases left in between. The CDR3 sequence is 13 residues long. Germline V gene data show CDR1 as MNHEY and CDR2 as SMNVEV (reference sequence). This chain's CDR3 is CASSASGEDGYTF. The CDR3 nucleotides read TGTGCCAGCAGTGCCTCCGGGGAGGATGGCTACACCTTC.